This TCR beta chain emerged from a study of T-cell memory formation after mild COVID-19. In the study overall: There were largely donor-specific TCR clusters.

TCRdb used MiXCR to reprocess the 5' RACE reads, holding one entry per CDR3 protein. The table records approximately 400,000 distinct CDR3 sequences, about 20% of them present only once. As concerns this clonotype: Its antigen is undetermined.

The study, taken as a whole, reports: In pre-infection memory, a portion of responding clones appeared, which suggested that cross-reactive memory joined. Whether second-wave clones peaking at day 37 were SARS-CoV-2 specific went unconfirmed. The CD4+ clones that contracted clustered mainly within CM and EM, and the CD8+ clones concentrated in EMRA.

The CDR3 is 12 amino acids. The V and J ends lost 5 bases and 15 bases, in that order; junction bases with no gene match: 8. The sequencing input was PBMCs or a T cell subset sorted from them (not recorded which). The TCR was taken from a man between 18 and 29 years old who had mild COVID-19 (a few samples of this study predate the infection). Cell type and time point are not known. The V call is TRBV12-3 or TRBV12-4, the J call TRBJ2-1, with 9 bases lining up with TRBD1. CDR3 coding DNA: TGTGCCAGCAGTACAGGGGGCGCGAGTCGGTTCTTC. It specifies CASSTGGASRFF.